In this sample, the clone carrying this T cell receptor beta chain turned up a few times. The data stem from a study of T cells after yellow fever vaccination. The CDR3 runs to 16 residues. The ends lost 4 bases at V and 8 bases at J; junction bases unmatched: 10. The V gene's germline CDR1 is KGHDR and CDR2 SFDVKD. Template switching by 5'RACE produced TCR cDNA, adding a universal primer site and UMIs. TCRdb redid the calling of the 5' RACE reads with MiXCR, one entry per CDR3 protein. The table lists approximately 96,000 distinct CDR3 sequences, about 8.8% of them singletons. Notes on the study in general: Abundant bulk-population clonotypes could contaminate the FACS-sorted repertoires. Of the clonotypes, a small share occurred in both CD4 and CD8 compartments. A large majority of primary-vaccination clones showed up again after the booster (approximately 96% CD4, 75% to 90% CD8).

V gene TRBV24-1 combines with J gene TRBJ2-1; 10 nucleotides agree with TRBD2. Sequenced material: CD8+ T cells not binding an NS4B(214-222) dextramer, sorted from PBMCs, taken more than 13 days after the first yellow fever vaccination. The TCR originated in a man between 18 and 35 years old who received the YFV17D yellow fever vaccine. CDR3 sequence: CATSDPSGGAPHEQFF. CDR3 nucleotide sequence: TGTGCCACCAGTGACCCGAGCGGGGGGGCCCCCCATGAGCAGTTCTTC.